This T cell receptor (beta chain) was found in a study of response to subunit inactivated influenza vaccine. Points from the study as a whole: T cells newly recruited by each seasonal influenza vaccination are few, the authors suggested.

Trimming stripped 4 bases from V and 3 bases from J, with 13 bases between. The germline CDR1 and CDR2 sequences are SGHTA and FQGNSA. This CDR3 has 15 amino acids. As to this clonotype: What it recognizes is unknown.

MiXCR, applied by TCRdb to the RT-PCR reads, yields one record per CDR3 protein. Of about 780,000 distinct CDR3 sequences detected, less than 20% appear once; the ten largest clones hold about a tenth. The sample consisted of PBMCs from blood, taken around 5 days after vaccination. The rearrangement joins TRBV7-2 to TRBJ1-5; possible D gene TRBD1, 6 bases. The sequence was obtained from a man aged 50 to 60 who received an inactivated influenza vaccine. CDR3 DNA sequence: TGTGCCAGCAGCTACAGGGACGGCCCCAATCAGCCCCAGCATTTT. It specifies CASSYRDGPNQPQHF.